The text below deals with one T cell receptor (beta chain). The CDR3 runs to 13 residues. Losses at the gene ends were 5 bases for V and 4 bases for J; bases not matched to a gene: 2. CDR1 and CDR2 (germline): LNHDA, SQIVND (reference sequence). The data belong to a study of control samples from healthy donors and cancer patients. Profiled with immunoSEQ multiplex PCR; TCRdb holds only in-frame clones, not every one. The sample has 100,000 to 150,000 clones; approximately 89% are singletons. V usage is TRBV19 and J usage is TRBJ2-3; 8 nucleotides match TRBD2. This clonotype was obtained from a woman aged 18-30 years in good health. Sequenced sample: blood. DNA of the CDR3: TGTGCCAGTAGTGGTAGCGGGGCAGATACGCAGTATTTT. This encodes CASSGSGADTQYF.